This T cell receptor beta chain was captured in a study of somatic mutations in cytotoxic T cells in rheumatoid arthritis. Assay used: immunoSEQ multiplex PCR; TCRdb lists only in-frame clones, some missing. Here the sample spans under 11,000 clones, around 80% being singletons. A note on this clone: Antigen specificity is unknown.

Study observations and caveats: Rheumatoid arthritis patients showed CD8+ clonality increasing with age, unlike healthy controls. Neither rheumatoid arthritis patients nor age-matched healthy controls had significantly different CD8+ T-cell clonality from the other group.

The sequencing input was CD8+ T cells sorted from blood. The receptor comes from an adult with rheumatoid arthritis.

CDR3 nucleotides: TGTGCCAGTAGTGTGGGGGGGCGGGCCGGGGCCAACGTCCTGACTTTC. It specifies CASSVGGRAGANVLTF. The gene calls are TRBV19 and TRBJ2-6; D is possibly TRBD2 (7 bases). Trimming left V 5 bases short and J 4 bases short, with 15 bases between. CDR1 and CDR2 (germline): LNHDA, SQIVND (reference sequence). The length of the CDR3 is 16 residues. Full variable domain (rest looked up from reference TRBV19 and TRBJ2-6): DGGITQSPKYLFRKEGQNVTLSCEQNLNHDAMYWYRQDPGQGLRLIYYSQIVNDFQKGDIAEGYSVSREKKESFPLTVTSAQKNPTAFYLCASSVGGRAGANVLTFGAGSRLTVL.